These 15 T cell receptor beta chains originate from one sample sequenced in a study of shared clonotypes between healthy human individuals. Measured with immunoSEQ multiplex PCR; TCRdb has only the in-frame clones, and not every one. The table includes tens of thousands of clones, 62% detected once. Sequencing was performed on memory CD8+ T cells sorted from blood. The sample's subset: CD45RO+ cells pooled with CCR7-negative TemRA cells. The origin of the receptors is a man aged 25 to 45 in good health.

The V call is TRBV29-1, the J call TRBJ1-1; perhaps TRBD1 as D (5 bases). CDR1 is SQVTM and CDR2 is ANQGSEA in the germline V gene. The CDR3 is made up of 14 amino acids. V was trimmed by 5 bases and J by 6 bases, leaving 19 bases between them. The CDR3 region is CSVYFGGDGAEAFF. The CDR3 DNA follows: TGCAGCGTTTATTTTGGAGGGGACGGGGCTGAAGCTTTCTTT. The variable domain in full, with the rest retrieved from reference TRBV29-1 and TRBJ1-1, is SAVISQKPSRDICQRGTSLTIQCQVDSQVTMMFWYRQQPGQSLTLIATANQGSEATYESGFVIDKFPISRPNLTFSTLTVSNMSPEDSSIYLCSVYFGGDGAEAFFGQGTRLTVV.

The chain employs TRBV4-1 and TRBJ1-1; D may be TRBD1 (5 bases). The germline V gene encodes CDR1 MGHRA and CDR2 YSYEKL. This CDR3 has 16 amino acids. V gave up 4 bases and J gave up 11 bases, with 26 bases separating them. The CDR3 DNA sequence: TGCGCCAGCAGCCCCATTCAGGAGGGTGGGGGGTTAGAGGCTTTCTTT. It is translated as CASSPIQEGGGLEAFF.

This clone was detected ten times or more. The chain uses TRBV6-5 and TRBJ2-1; D perhaps matches TRBD2 (6 bases). CDR1 MNHEY and CDR2 SVGAGI come from the germline V gene. Deletions cut 0 bases from V and 3 bases from J, with 9 bases between. This CDR3 contains 15 residues. CDR3 sequence reads: CASSYSGGDYNEQFF. CDR3 nucleotide sequence: TGTGCCAGCAGTTACTCTGGCGGGGACTACAATGAGCAGTTCTTC.

The chain has TRBV7-9 and TRBJ1-2; no definite D call. Trimming shortened V by 2 bases and J by 8 bases, and 9 bases separated the two germline ends. This CDR3 region has 12 residues. Germline V gene data show CDR1 as SEHNR and CDR2 as FQNEAQ (reference sequence). Written as DNA, the CDR3 is TGTGCCAGCAGCTTAAGTGAGGGAGGCTACACCTTC. This translates into CASSLSEGGYTF.

This chain joins TRBV11-2 and TRBJ2-3; no definite D call. This CDR3 is built from 18 residues. Trimming took 4 bases from V and 2 from J, leaving 22 bases between them. CDR1 SGHAT and CDR2 FQNNGV come from the germline V gene. The CDR3 sequence: CASSSPKPLAVNTDTQYF. The CDR3 DNA sequence: TGTGCCAGCAGCTCACCCAAGCCGTTGGCGGTGAACACAGATACGCAGTATTTT.

DNA of the CDR3: TGTGCCAGTAGTATTCTTCCCGACAATCAGCCCCAGCATTTT. Translated, it gives CASSILPDNQPQHF. The chain is built from TRBV19 and TRBJ1-5; no clear D gene. The V gene lost 3 bases and the J gene lost 3 bases, with 9 bases spanning the gap. In germline, CDR1 is LNHDA, CDR2 SQIVND (reference sequence). The CDR3 totals 14 residues.

The CDR3: CASSALPGANVLTF. The CDR3 DNA reads as TGTGCCAGCAGTGCTCTCCCTGGGGCCAACGTCCTGACTTTC. This rearrangement joins TRBV6-4 to TRBJ2-6; D ambiguous. Per germline, CDR1 MRHNA and CDR2 SNTAGT. CDR3 size: 14 residues. Between the trimmed V and J ends, which lost 4 bases and 2 bases, there was a span of 6 bases.

This clone has just a few counts. The CDR3 DNA sequence: TGTGCCAGCAGTTCGACTAGCGACCCCTACAATGAGCAGTTCTTC. Translated: CASSSTSDPYNEQFF. The chain recombines TRBV27 with TRBJ2-1; 8 bases agree with TRBD2. V gave up 4 bases and J gave up 2 bases; unmatched junction bases: 4. The CDR3 loop spans 15 amino acids. The germline CDR1 and CDR2 sequences are MNHEY and SMNVEV (reference sequence).

This clone was seen a handful of times. The chain carries TRBV29-1 and TRBJ2-1; tentatively, D is TRBD1 (5 bases). Germline V CDR1 and CDR2: SQVTM, ANQGSEA. The CDR3 runs 13 residues. Trimming left V 6 bases short and J 8 bases short, with 17 bases between. The CDR3 loop reads CSVRRAQGYEQFF. DNA for the CDR3: TGCAGCGTCCGACGGGCCCAGGGCTATGAGCAGTTCTTC.

This chain connects TRBV6-4 to TRBJ2-1; D perhaps matches TRBD1 (5 bases). The CDR3 totals 13 residues. Trimming cost V 3 bases and J 5 bases, with 8 bases left between them. Looked up from germline, CDR1 is MRHNA and CDR2 is SNTAGT. CDR3 in amino acids: CASSEDTHNEQFF. CDR3 coding DNA: TGTGCCAGCAGTGAGGACACCCACAATGAGCAGTTCTTC.

This clone turned up a few times. The chain joins TRBV27 to TRBJ2-6; D unresolved. The germline CDR1 and CDR2 sequences are MNHEY and SMNVEV (reference sequence). The CDR3 covers 14 residues. Trimming pared 8 bases from V and 2 bases from J, leaving 10 bases between. CDR3 amino acids: CASGVAPGANVLTF. For the CDR3, the DNA is TGTGCCAGCGGCGTCGCCCCTGGGGCCAACGTCCTGACTTTC.

J is TRBJ1-1 and V is TRBV7-2, with D tentatively TRBD1 (5 bases). Trimming cost V 5 bases and J 8 bases, with 15 bases left between them. The germline V gene encodes CDR1 SGHTA and CDR2 FQGNSA. CDR3 length: 13 residues. DNA of the CDR3: TGTGCCAGCAGCCCGGGACGTCGGTTGGAAGCTTTCTTT. Translated: CASSPGRRLEAFF.

The V gene is TRBV2, the J gene TRBJ2-7, with no clear D. The CDR3 has 13 amino acids. Trimming left V 7 bases short and J 0 bases short, with 10 bases between. From germline, CDR1 is SNHLY and CDR2 FYNNEI. The DNA for the CDR3 is TGTGCCAGCAATGGGGTAGGCTCCTACGAGCAGTACTTC. It encodes CASNGVGSYEQYF.

V is TRBV28 and J is TRBJ2-7, with D tentatively TRBD1 (5 bases). The CDR3 totals 14 residues. The germline V gene encodes CDR1 MDHEN and CDR2 SYDVKM. V shed 4 bases and J shed 9 bases, with 19 bases lying between them. CDR3 nucleotide sequence: TGTGCCAGCAGTTCCCGCGGAGACAGTGGCGGGCAGTACTTC. The encoded protein is CASSSRGDSGGQYF.

This clone was counted a few times. The gene calls are TRBV7-9 and TRBJ1-5; maybe TRBD1 (5 bases). Trimming left V 5 bases short and J 3 bases short, with 11 bases between. This CDR3 has 14 amino acids. Germline V lookup: CDR1 SEHNR, CDR2 FQNEAQ (reference sequence). CDR3 coding DNA: TGTGCCAGCAGCCTTGGGGGGTACAATCAGCCCCAGCATTTT. This gives the protein CASSLGGYNQPQHF.